This T cell receptor beta chain was sequenced during a study of Graves' ophthalmopathy and Graves' hyperthyroidism. The sample holds many counts of this clonotype. Active ophthalmopathy (CAS at least 3, NOSPECS at least 4), lasting under 3 months. The diagnostic workup employed clinical symptoms, serum thyroxine, TRAb, thyroid ultrasound and orbital computed tomography. The TCR beta CDR3 regions underwent amplification from RNA transcripts. First-round RT-PCR with HTBI primers preceded a second-round multiplex PCR. TCRdb re-called the multiplex PCR reads through MiXCR, storing one row per CDR3 protein. The sample contains some 160,000 distinct CDR3 sequences, roughly two fifths of which appear only once. The CDR3 totals 12 residues. Trimming shortened V by 1 base and J by 4 bases, and 2 bases separated the two germline ends. CDR1 is LGHDT, CDR2 YNNKEL, per germline (reference sequence).

The specimen was peripheral blood. The receptor was derived from a man under 40 with Graves' ophthalmopathy. This chain links TRBV3-1 with TRBJ1-5; D gene ambiguous. The CDR3 spells CASSQGNQPQHF. CDR3 sequence (DNA): TGTGCCAGCAGCCAAGGGAATCAGCCCCAGCATTTT.